The rows below give T cell receptor beta chains drawn from one sample of a study of OX40 agonist ivuxolimab in advanced cancers. Sequencing was performed with immunoSEQ multiplex PCR; in TCRdb, only in-frame clones are kept and a portion is missing. The sample yields fewer than 60,000 clones, roughly 80% seen once. Source: CD4+ or CD8+ T cells sorted from blood, taken in a trial of the OX40 agonist ivuxolimab. All receptors derive from an adult with an advanced solid tumor such as melanoma, head and neck, liver or kidney cancer. Each CDR3 is given with its conserved first and last residue. D genes are given only for firm matches. Only part of the rows carry a size: once, few, many, or a class if the clone is expanded.

V	J	D	size	DNA	CDR3
TRBV6-6	TRBJ1-2	NA	NA	TGTGCCACCGCGGACAGCAACTATGGCTACACCTTC	CATADSNYGYTF
TRBV5-1	TRBJ2-1	TRBD2	NA	TGCGCCAGCAGCTTGGGGAGCGGGAGCTCCTACAATGAGCAGTTCTTC	CASSLGSGSSYNEQFF
TRBV6-1	TRBJ1-2	NA	NA	TGTGCCAGCAGTTTGGGGGCTTGGAGTGGCTACACCTTC	CASSLGAWSGYTF
TRBV5-4	TRBJ2-7	TRBD1	NA	TGTGCCAGCAGCCTCCCTCCGGGACAGTCCTACGAGCAGTACTTC	CASSLPPGQSYEQYF
TRBV5-6	TRBJ1-2	NA	NA	TGTGCCAGCAGCTTGGGGAGCGACTATGGCTACACCTTC	CASSLGSDYGYTF
TRBV5-1	TRBJ1-5	TRBD1	NA	TGCGCCAGCAGCTTTCGACAGGGGGCTCCTGGCAATCAGCCCCAGCATTTT	CASSFRQGAPGNQPQHF
TRBV6-1	TRBJ1-2	NA	NA	TGTGCCAGCAGTGAGGCGGGGACTCCCCCGCCCTACGGCTACACCTTC	CASSEAGTPPPYGYTF
TRBV14	TRBJ1-2	NA	NA	TGTGCCAGCAGCCAAGCCCTATTGGGTGGCTACACCTTC	CASSQALLGGYTF
TRBV19	TRBJ1-5	NA	NA	TGTGCCAGTAGTTCCCCAAGGCAGCCCCAGCATTTT	CASSSPRQPQHF
TRBV28	TRBJ2-5	NA	NA	TGTGCCAGCAGGTCCTCGGGACTCCGGGTGGAGACTCAGTACTTC	CASRSSGLRVETQYF
TRBV19	TRBJ2-7	NA	NA	TGTGCCAGTAGTAGGGATCAGCGACCCTACGAGCAGTACTTC	CASSRDQRPYEQYF
TRBV30	TRBJ2-2	NA	NA	TGTGCCTGGAGGGTGAGGGCCGGCACCGGGGAGCTGTTTTTT	CAWRVRAGTGELFF
TRBV5-4	TRBJ1-5	NA	NA	TGTGCCAGCAGCTTGGGAGCGGGGGGCGCGAGTCAGCCCCAGCATTTT	CASSLGAGGASQPQHF
TRBV7-8	TRBJ1-6	NA	NA	TGTGCCAGCAGCTACGGGGTAGATAATTCACCCCTCCACTTT	CASSYGVDNSPLHF
TRBV2	TRBJ1-1	NA	NA	TGTGCCAGCAGTGAAGCGAAATGGGAAACGAACACTGAAGCTTTCTTT	CASSEAKWETNTEAFF
TRBV18	TRBJ1-6	TRBD1	NA	TGTGCCAGCTCACTCGGACAGGAGGGGGTGACCCTCCACTTT	CASSLGQEGVTLHF
TRBV28	TRBJ1-2	NA	NA	TGTGCCAGCAGAGGGCAGGGAGCTAACTATGGCTACACCTTC	CASRGQGANYGYTF
TRBV27	TRBJ2-7	NA	NA	TGTGCCAGCAGTTTTGCCAGTTCCTACGAGCAGTACTTC	CASSFASSYEQYF
TRBV5-6	TRBJ1-6	NA	NA	TGTGCCAGCAGCTTGGCAGTCCCGTTTGGGAGCGATTCACCCCTCCACTTT	CASSLAVPFGSDSPLHF
TRBV29-1	TRBJ2-4	NA	NA	TGCAGCGTTGGAGACACAATCGGGAACATTCAGTACTTC	CSVGDTIGNIQYF
TRBV2	TRBJ2-5	TRBD2	NA	TGTGCCAGCGGGGCGGGGGGGCCGGCGACCCAGTACTTC	CASGAGGPATQYF
TRBV27	TRBJ1-1	NA	NA	TGTGCCAGCAGTCCCCTCAGGGTTACTGAAGCTTTCTTT	CASSPLRVTEAFF
TRBV7-9	TRBJ1-1	NA	once	TGTGCCAGCAGCTTCGCGGGGGTTGGGACTGAAGCTTTCTTT	CASSFAGVGTEAFF
TRBV5-1	TRBJ2-3	NA	NA	TGCGCCAGCAGCCGCCTCGGGGCTAGCACAGATACGCAGTATTTT	CASSRLGASTDTQYF
TRBV28	TRBJ2-2	NA	NA	TGTGCCAGCAGTTTAAAACCCGGGGAGCTGTTTTTT	CASSLKPGELFF
TRBV9	TRBJ1-1	NA	NA	TGTGCCAGCAGCGTAGCGCCCCGCCGGGGGGTGCCGGGGGGGACTGAAGCTTTCTTT	CASSVAPRRGVPGGTEAFF
TRBV5-1	TRBJ2-5	NA	NA	TGCGCCAGCACTAACGGAGGGGTCCAAGAGACCCAGTACTTC	CASTNGGVQETQYF
TRBV4-3	TRBJ1-2	NA	NA	TGCGCCAGCAGCCAAGACCACCGGGACCGATTTAACTATGGCTACACCTTC	CASSQDHRDRFNYGYTF
TRBV7-3	TRBJ2-1	NA	NA	TGTGCCAGCAGCTTAAATACGTTGGACACCCTTATCGGGAATGAGCAGTTCTTC	CASSLNTLDTLIGNEQFF
TRBV4-2	TRBJ2-1	NA	NA	TGTGCCAGCAGCCCATCGTCCCTCAATGAGCAGTTCTTC	CASSPSSLNEQFF
TRBV5-4	TRBJ2-2	TRBD2	NA	TGTGCCAGCAGCTCTAGCGGAAAACGAACTACCGGGGAGCTGTTTTTT	CASSSSGKRTTGELFF
TRBV7-9	TRBJ1-2	NA	NA	TGTGCCAGCAGCCGGGACGGCAATCGCTATGGCTACACCTTC	CASSRDGNRYGYTF
TRBV4-2	TRBJ2-4	TRBD2	NA	TGTGCCAGCAGCCAGGACGGGACTAGCGGGAGGAAAAACATTCAGTACTTC	CASSQDGTSGRKNIQYF
TRBV6-1	TRBJ1-1	TRBD1	NA	TGTGCCAGCAGCCCGGGACAGGGGAGCACTGAAGCTTTCTTT	CASSPGQGSTEAFF
TRBV19	TRBJ2-5	NA	NA	TGTGCCAGTAGTATCCACCCGAGGTCCTCTCGGGGTAGGGAGACCCAGTACTTC	CASSIHPRSSRGRETQYF
TRBV10-2	TRBJ2-3	NA	NA	TGCGCCAGCAATAGCGGCCGAAACACAGATACGCAGTATTTT	CASNSGRNTDTQYF
TRBV14	TRBJ2-5	TRBD1	few	TGTGCCAGCAGCCGAGGAATACAGGGGTCTCTGACCCAGTACTTC	CASSRGIQGSLTQYF
TRBV2	TRBJ2-7	NA	NA	TGTGCCAGCAGTGAAGGGCGGGGCGGCACCTACGAGCAGTACTTC	CASSEGRGGTYEQYF
TRBV28	TRBJ1-5	NA	NA	TGTGCCAGCAGTTTAGAGAGCAATCAGCCCCAGCATTTT	CASSLESNQPQHF
TRBV14	TRBJ1-1	TRBD1	NA	TGTGCCAGCAGCCGCCAGGGGGCGATTTGGGGGACCACTGAAGCTTTCTTT	CASSRQGAIWGTTEAFF
TRBV2	TRBJ1-3	NA	NA	TGTGCCAGCAGTGAAGGGCAGGGAGCGGGAAACACCATATATTTT	CASSEGQGAGNTIYF
TRBV7-2	TRBJ2-1	NA	NA	TGTGCCAGCAGCTTTACCCCTAGCGCCTTCAATGAGCAGTTCTTC	CASSFTPSAFNEQFF
TRBV27	TRBJ2-7	NA	NA	TGTGCCAGCAGTTTCTCGAAGGTAGAGTACTTC	CASSFSKVEYF
TRBV2	TRBJ2-2	TRBD2	NA	TGTGCCAGCAGTGGGACTAGTAACACCGGGGAGCTGTTTTTT	CASSGTSNTGELFF
TRBV5-1	TRBJ2-7	TRBD2	once	TGCGCCAGCAGCTTGGGAGGCGGGGGGGGCCAAGGGGGCGAGCAGTACTTC	CASSLGGGGGQGGEQYF
TRBV5-6	TRBJ2-7	TRBD1	NA	TGTGCCAGCACGCGGACAGGGGCCTACGAGCAGTACTTC	CASTRTGAYEQYF
TRBV28	TRBJ1-3	TRBD1	NA	TGTGCCAGCAGGCTAGGGACAGGGTTGAGAGGTCCCTCTGGAAACACCATATATTTT	CASRLGTGLRGPSGNTIYF
TRBV7-2	TRBJ1-5	TRBD1	NA	TGTGCCAGCAGCTTAGAGGGAGGGGGCAACAATCAGCCCCAGCATTTT	CASSLEGGGNNQPQHF
TRBV10-2	TRBJ1-6	NA	NA	TGCGCCAGCAGTGAGTCGTTGGAGGGGCGCGGGGTCCCCCTCCACTTT	CASSESLEGRGVPLHF
TRBV7-9	TRBJ1-4	NA	NA	TGTGCCAGCAGCTTCGGGAATGAAAAACTGTTTTTT	CASSFGNEKLFF
TRBV7-9	TRBJ1-5	TRBD1	NA	TGTGCCAGCAGCCCCGACAGGGGAAATCAGCCCCAGCATTTT	CASSPDRGNQPQHF
TRBV5-5	TRBJ1-5	NA	NA	TGTGCCAGCAGCTTGAGGGCCCCCAATCAGCCCCAGCATTTT	CASSLRAPNQPQHF
TRBV5-5	TRBJ1-5	NA	NA	TGTGCCAGCAGCTTGGTAAGCTCAGTTGGTGTCAATCAGCCCCAGCATTTT	CASSLVSSVGVNQPQHF
TRBV7-2	TRBJ1-2	TRBD1	few	TGTGCCAGCAGCTCTAGCTCGGACAGGCTGGGAGGCTACACCTTC	CASSSSSDRLGGYTF
TRBV5-8	TRBJ1-5	TRBD1	NA	TGTGCCAGCAGCATGACCGGACAGGGTAGCAATCAGCCCCAGCATTTT	CASSMTGQGSNQPQHF
TRBV2	TRBJ2-7	NA	NA	TGTGCCAGCAGTGAGGGAGCTGTTGGTTACGAGCAGTACTTC	CASSEGAVGYEQYF
TRBV7-9	TRBJ1-2	NA	NA	TGTGCCAGCAGCTTAGAAGGGGTCGGCTACACCTTC	CASSLEGVGYTF
TRBV4-1	TRBJ2-3	NA	few	TGCGCCAGCAGCCCCAGCTGGGGCGTCTCTAGCACAGATACGCAGTATTTT	CASSPSWGVSSTDTQYF
TRBV9	TRBJ1-3	NA	few	TGTGCCAGCAGCGTAGTGGGGAACTCTGGAAACACCATATATTTT	CASSVVGNSGNTIYF